These 4 T cell receptor beta chains were sequenced from one sample in a study of blood T cell repertoires in COVID-19. Assay: immunoSEQ multiplex PCR; the TCRdb copy retains only in-frame clones and omits some. The sample has tens of thousands of clones, around 90% seen once; the top ten hold less than 3.5%. Sequenced material: peripheral blood. The source is a woman aged 45 to 65 with active or convalescent COVID-19.

This clone appeared once. The chain is built from TRBV6-5 and TRBJ1-4, with 8 bases lining up with TRBD1. CDR1 MNHEY and CDR2 SVGAGI come from the germline V gene. J gave up 7 bases and V 0 bases, and 4 bases lay outside the gene matches. There are 15 residues in the CDR3. CDR3 amino acids: CASSYSGQAVEKLFF. The CDR3 DNA is TGTGCCAGCAGTTACTCGGGACAGGCAGTTGAAAAACTGTTTTTT.

This rearrangement joins TRBV5-4 to TRBJ1-2, with 10 bases that match TRBD1. V was clipped by 3 bases and J by 6 bases; unmatched bases: 5. The germline V gene has CDR1 SGHNT and CDR2 YYREEE (reference sequence). This CDR3 spans 14 amino acids. The CDR3 reads CASSSPGQGNGYTF. The CDR3 region has the DNA TGTGCCAGCAGCTCACCGGGACAGGGGAATGGCTACACCTTC. Combining the CDR3 with reference TRBV5-4 and TRBJ1-2 gives the whole variable domain ETGVTQSPTHLIKTRGQQVTLRCSSQSGHNTVSWYQQALGQGPQFIFQYYREEENGRGNFPPRFSGLQFPNYSSELNVNALELDDSALYLCASSSPGQGNGYTFGSGTRLTVV.

The rearrangement links TRBV27 to TRBJ2-1; 9 bases align to TRBD1. Germline CDR1 and CDR2: MNHEY and SMNVEV (reference sequence). The CDR3 has 16 amino acids. Germline trimming cut 6 bases from V and 6 bases from J; bases unmatched to any gene: 12. DNA for the CDR3: TGTGCCAGCAGCCTGGTAGAGGGGACAGGGCCCAATGAGCAGTTCTTC. Translation: CASSLVEGTGPNEQFF.

This clone was seen ten or more times. The chain combines TRBV27 with TRBJ1-1, with D possibly matching TRBD1 (6 bases). Trimming removed 5 bases from V and 7 bases from J, with 14 bases in between. The CDR3 is 13 amino acids. From germline, CDR1 is MNHEY and CDR2 SMNVEV (reference sequence). The CDR3 region has the DNA TGTGCCAGCAGTGACCAACAGGGTGGTGAAGCTTTCTTT. This translates into CASSDQQGGEAFF.